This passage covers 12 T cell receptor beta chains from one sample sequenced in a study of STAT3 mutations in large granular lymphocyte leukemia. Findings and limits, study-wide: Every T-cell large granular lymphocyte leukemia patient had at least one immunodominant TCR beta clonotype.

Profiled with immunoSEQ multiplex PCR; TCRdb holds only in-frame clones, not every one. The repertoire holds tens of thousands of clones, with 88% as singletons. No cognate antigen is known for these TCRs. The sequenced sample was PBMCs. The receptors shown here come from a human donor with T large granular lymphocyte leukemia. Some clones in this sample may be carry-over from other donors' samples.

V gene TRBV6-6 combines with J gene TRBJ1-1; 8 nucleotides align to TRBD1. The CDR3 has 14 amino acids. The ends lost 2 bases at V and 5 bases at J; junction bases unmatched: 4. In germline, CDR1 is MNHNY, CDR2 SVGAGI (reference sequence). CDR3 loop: CASSYDRGRTEAFF. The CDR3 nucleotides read TGTGCCAGCAGTTACGACAGGGGTAGGACTGAAGCTTTCTTT.

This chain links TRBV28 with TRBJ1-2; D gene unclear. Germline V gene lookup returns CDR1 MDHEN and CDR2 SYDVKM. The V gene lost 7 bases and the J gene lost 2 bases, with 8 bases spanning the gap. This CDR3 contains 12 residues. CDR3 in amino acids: CASNGVNYGYTF. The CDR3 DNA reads TGTGCCAGCAACGGGGTGAACTATGGCTACACCTTC.

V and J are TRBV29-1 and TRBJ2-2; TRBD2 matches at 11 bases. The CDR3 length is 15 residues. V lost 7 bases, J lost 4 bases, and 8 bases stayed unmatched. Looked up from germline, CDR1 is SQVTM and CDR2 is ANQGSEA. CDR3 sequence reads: CSALAGGPSTGELFF. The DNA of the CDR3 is TGCAGCGCATTAGCGGGGGGGCCGTCCACCGGGGAGCTGTTTTTT.

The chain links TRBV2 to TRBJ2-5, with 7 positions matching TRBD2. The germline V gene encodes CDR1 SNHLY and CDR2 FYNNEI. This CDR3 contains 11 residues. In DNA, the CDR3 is TGTGCTGCGGGGGTCCAAGAGACCCAGTACTTC. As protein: CAAGVQETQYF.

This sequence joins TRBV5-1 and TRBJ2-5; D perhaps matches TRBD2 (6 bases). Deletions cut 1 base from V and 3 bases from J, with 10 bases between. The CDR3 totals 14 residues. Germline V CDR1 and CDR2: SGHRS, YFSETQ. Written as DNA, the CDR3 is TGCGCCAGCAGCTTGTTTGGAGGGGAAGAGACCCAGTACTTC. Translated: CASSLFGGEETQYF.

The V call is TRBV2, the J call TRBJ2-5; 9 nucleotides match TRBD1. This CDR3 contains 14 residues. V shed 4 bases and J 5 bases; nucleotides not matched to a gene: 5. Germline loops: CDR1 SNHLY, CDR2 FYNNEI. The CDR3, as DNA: TGTGCCAGCAGTGGACAGGGGGGGGAGGAGACCCAGTACTTC. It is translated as CASSGQGGEETQYF.

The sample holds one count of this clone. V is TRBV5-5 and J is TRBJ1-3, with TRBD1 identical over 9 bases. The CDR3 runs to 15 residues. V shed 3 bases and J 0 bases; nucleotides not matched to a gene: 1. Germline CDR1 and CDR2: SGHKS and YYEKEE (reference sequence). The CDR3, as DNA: TGTGCCAGCAGCTGGGGACAGGGCTCTGGAAACACCATATATTTT. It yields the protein CASSWGQGSGNTIYF.

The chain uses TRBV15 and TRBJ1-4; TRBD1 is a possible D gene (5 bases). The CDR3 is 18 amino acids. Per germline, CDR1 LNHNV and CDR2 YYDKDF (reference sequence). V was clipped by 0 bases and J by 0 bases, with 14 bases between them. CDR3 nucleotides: TGTGCCACCAGCAGAGATAGTAAAACAGGTGCAACTAATGAAAAACTGTTTTTT. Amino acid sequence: CATSRDSKTGATNEKLFF.

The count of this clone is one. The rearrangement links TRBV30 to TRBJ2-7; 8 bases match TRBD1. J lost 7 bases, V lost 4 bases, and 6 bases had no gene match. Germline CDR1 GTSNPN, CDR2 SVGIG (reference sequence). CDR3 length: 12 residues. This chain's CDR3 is CAWMGTGGEQYF. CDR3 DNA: TGTGCCTGGATGGGGACAGGAGGGGAGCAGTACTTC.

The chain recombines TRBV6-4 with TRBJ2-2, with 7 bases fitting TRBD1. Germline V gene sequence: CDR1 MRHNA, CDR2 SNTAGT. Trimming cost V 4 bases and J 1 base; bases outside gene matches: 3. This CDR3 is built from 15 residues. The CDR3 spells CASSGSGGNTGELFF. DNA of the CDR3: TGTGCCAGCAGTGGTTCAGGGGGGAACACCGGGGAGCTGTTTTTT.

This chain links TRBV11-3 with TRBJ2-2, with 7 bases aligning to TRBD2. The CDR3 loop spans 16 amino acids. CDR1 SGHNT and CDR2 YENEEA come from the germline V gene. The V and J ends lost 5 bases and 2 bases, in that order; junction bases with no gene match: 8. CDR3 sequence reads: CASSRGGGANTGELFF. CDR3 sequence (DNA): TGTGCCAGCAGCCGAGGCGGGGGAGCTAACACCGGGGAGCTGTTTTTT.

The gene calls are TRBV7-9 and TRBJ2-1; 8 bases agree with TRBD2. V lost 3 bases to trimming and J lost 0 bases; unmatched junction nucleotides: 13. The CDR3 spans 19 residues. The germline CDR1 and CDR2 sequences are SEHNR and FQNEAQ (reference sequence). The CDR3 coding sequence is TGTGCCAGCAGCTTGACTAGAAGCGGGGGAGTGAGCTCCTACAATGAGCAGTTCTTC. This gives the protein CASSLTRSGGVSSYNEQFF. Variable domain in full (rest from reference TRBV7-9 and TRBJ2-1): DTGVSQNPRHKITKRGQNVTFRCDPISEHNRLYWYRQTLGQGPEFLTYFQNEAQLEKSRLLSDRFSAERPKGSFSTLEIQRTEQGDSAMYLCASSLTRSGGVSSYNEQFFGPGTRLTVL.